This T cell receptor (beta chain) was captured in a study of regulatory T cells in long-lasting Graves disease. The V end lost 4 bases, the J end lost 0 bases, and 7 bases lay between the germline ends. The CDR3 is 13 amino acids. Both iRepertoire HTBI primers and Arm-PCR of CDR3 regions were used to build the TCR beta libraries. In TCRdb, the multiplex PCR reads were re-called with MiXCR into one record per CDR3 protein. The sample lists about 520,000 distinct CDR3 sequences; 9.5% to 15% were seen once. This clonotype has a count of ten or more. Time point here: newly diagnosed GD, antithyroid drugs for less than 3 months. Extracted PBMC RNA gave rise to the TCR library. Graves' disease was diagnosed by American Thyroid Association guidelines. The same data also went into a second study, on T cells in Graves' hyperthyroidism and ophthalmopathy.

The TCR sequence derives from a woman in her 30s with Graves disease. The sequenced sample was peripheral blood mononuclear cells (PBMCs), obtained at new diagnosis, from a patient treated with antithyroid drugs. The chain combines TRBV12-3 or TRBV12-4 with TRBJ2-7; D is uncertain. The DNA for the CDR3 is TGTGCCAGCAGTTCCCCAGGCTCCTACGAGCAGTACTTC. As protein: CASSSPGSYEQYF.